The 24 T cell receptor beta chains below come from one sample, sequenced in a study of technical replicates of blood from several donors (dated by TCRdb to the late 2010s). Library prep was done by the immunoSEQ multiplex PCR assay. TCRdb took over this immuneACCESS table, retaining in-frame rearrangements with V and J assigned. Such tables are incomplete; in checked studies, under half of the missing clones stem from an unresolved V gene, and the remainder is unexplained. In this sample the table shows around 76,000 clones, 85% to 95% of which occur a single time. Roughly 0.25% of the sample comes from the top ten. The specimen was T cells isolated from PBMCs. The receptors here all came from a human donor in good health.

This clone showed up just once. This chain joins TRBV4-1 and TRBJ2-7, with 11 bases aligning to TRBD2. Unmatched junction bases numbered 13, after V lost 3 bases and J lost 6 bases. CDR3 length equals 17 residues. Germline-derived CDR1 and CDR2 are MGHRA and YSYEKL. The CDR3 DNA follows: TGCGCCAGCAGCCAGATACGCACCGGGACTAGCGGTTTCGAGCAGTACTTC. Its translation is CASSQIRTGTSGFEQYF.

The chain uses TRBV9 and TRBJ1-4; D is uncertain. V dropped 0 bases and J dropped 5 bases, with 11 bases sitting between them. Germline V gene sequence: CDR1 SGDLS, CDR2 YYNGEE. The CDR3 sequence is 15 residues long. The CDR3 DNA is TGTGCCAGCAGCGTAGGCCGCGAAAGAAATGAAAAACTGTTTTTT. Protein product: CASSVGRERNEKLFF.

The chain combines TRBV30 with TRBJ1-5; no clear D. The germline V and J ends were trimmed by 5 bases and 2 bases, with 10 bases remaining between them. Germline V CDR1 and CDR2: GTSNPN, SVGIG (reference sequence). The CDR3 is made up of 13 amino acids. The CDR3: CAWGNRGNQPQHF. CDR3 bases: TGTGCCTGGGGTAATCGGGGCAATCAGCCCCAGCATTTT.

V gene TRBV19 combines with J gene TRBJ2-2, with a tentative D call TRBD2 (6 bases). This CDR3 comprises 15 residues. CDR1 LNHDA and CDR2 SQIVND come from the germline V gene (reference sequence). Trimming pared 7 bases from V and 1 base from J, leaving 13 bases between. Written as DNA, the CDR3 is TGTGCCAGTATAGGGAGGTTTTTGAACACCGGGGAGCTGTTTTTT. It yields the protein CASIGRFLNTGELFF.

The chain joins TRBV10-3 to TRBJ2-7; D is unclear. Per germline, CDR1 ENHRY and CDR2 SYGVKD. There are 13 residues in the CDR3. V gave up 5 bases and J gave up 7 bases, with 15 bases separating them. In DNA, the CDR3 is TGTGCCATCAGTCAACTCCTAAAACTAGAGCAGTACTTC. Residues: CAISQLLKLEQYF.

V is TRBV29-1 and J is TRBJ2-7; possible D gene TRBD2, 6 bases. The germline V gene encodes CDR1 SQVTM and CDR2 ANQGSEA. Between the trimmed V and J ends, which lost 6 bases and 0 bases, there was a span of 15 bases. The CDR3 loop spans 14 amino acids. In DNA, the CDR3 is TGCAGCGTCCGGCGTGGGGGGACCTCCTACGAGCAGTACTTC. Protein sequence: CSVRRGGTSYEQYF.

The chain employs TRBV18 and TRBJ2-7; 8 nucleotides line up with TRBD2. CDR1 and CDR2 (germline): KGHSH, LQKENI. With V trimmed by 3 bases and J by 4 bases, 5 bases remained unmatched. The CDR3 spans 14 residues. CDR3 bases: TGTGCCAGCTCACCGAGCGGGAGTGTGTACGAGCAGTACTTC. This codes for CASSPSGSVYEQYF.

The chain links TRBV5-5 to TRBJ2-3; 11 bases are shared with TRBD2. This CDR3 spans 17 amino acids. Germline CDR1 SGHKS, CDR2 YYEKEE (reference sequence). Trimming cost V 2 bases and J 2 bases; bases outside gene matches: 7. The CDR3 DNA sequence: TGTGCCAGCAGCTTTGGACCTAGCGGGAGGACCACAGATACGCAGTATTTT. It codes for CASSFGPSGRTTDTQYF.

This chain joins TRBV6-1 and TRBJ1-1; tentatively, D is TRBD1 (6 bases). Looked up from germline, CDR1 is MNHNS and CDR2 is SASEGT. The CDR3 totals 14 residues. Trimming removed 10 bases at V and 0 bases at J, with 15 bases between. In DNA, the CDR3 is TGTGCCACCCTAGAACAGGGATTGAACACTGAAGCTTTCTTT. It translates to CATLEQGLNTEAFF.

V usage is TRBV5-6 and J usage is TRBJ1-5; D may be TRBD1 (6 bases). Germline V gene data show CDR1 as SGHDT and CDR2 as YYEEEE. The CDR3 runs 17 residues. The V and J ends lost 0 bases and 2 bases respectively, with 15 bases between them. CDR3 nucleotide sequence: TGTGCCAGCAGCTTGGGGCCCCAACGGACAGGCAATCAGCCCCAGCATTTT. Its protein is CASSLGPQRTGNQPQHF.

This sequence joins TRBV5-1 and TRBJ2-5; no firm D call. The V gene lost 3 bases and the J gene lost 3 bases, with 3 bases spanning the gap. CDR1 is SGHRS, CDR2 YFSETQ, per germline. The CDR3 has 11 residues. CDR3 loop: CASSYKETQYF. DNA for the CDR3: TGCGCCAGCAGCTATAAAGAGACCCAGTACTTC.

CDR3 sequence (DNA): TGCGCCAGCAGCCAAGTTTTGGCCCCCAGTTTGTACCAAGAGACCCAGTACTTC. Its protein is CASSQVLAPSLYQETQYF. V is TRBV4-1 and J is TRBJ2-5; the D is unclear. Trimming left V 1 base short and J 0 bases short, with 18 bases between. Germline lookup yields CDR1 MGHRA and CDR2 YSYEKL. This CDR3 has 18 amino acids.

This clone was recorded a few times. The chain uses TRBV13 and TRBJ1-5; 7 bases are a match to TRBD1. V shed 3 bases and J 0 bases; nucleotides not matched to a gene: 11. The CDR3 sequence is 18 residues long. Germline lookup yields CDR1 PRHDT and CDR2 FYEKMQ (reference sequence). CDR3 sequence reads: CASSFSPPGGYSNQPQHF. The CDR3 coding sequence is TGTGCCAGCAGCTTCTCGCCCCCAGGGGGATATAGCAATCAGCCCCAGCATTTT.

The V call is TRBV29-1, the J call TRBJ2-1, with D perhaps matching TRBD1 (5 bases). The V gene lost 1 base and the J gene lost 2 bases, with 12 bases spanning the gap. The CDR3 contains 15 residues. In germline, CDR1 is SQVTM, CDR2 ANQGSEA. The CDR3 nucleotides are TGCAGCGTTGAAGGAGAGACAGTAGCCTACAATGAGCAGTTCTTC. It is translated as CSVEGETVAYNEQFF.

This chain connects TRBV5-1 to TRBJ2-2; the D is unclear. The germline V and J ends were trimmed by 2 bases and 5 bases, with 4 bases remaining between them. This CDR3 spans 12 amino acids. Germline V gives CDR1 SGHRS, CDR2 YFSETQ. This CDR3 reads CASSFRTGELFF. The DNA for the CDR3 is TGCGCCAGCAGCTTCAGGACCGGGGAGCTGTTTTTT. The full variable domain, rest sourced from reference TRBV5-1 and TRBJ2-2, is KAGVTQTPRYLIKTRGQQVTLSCSPISGHRSVSWYQQTPGQGLQFLFEYFSETQRNKGNFPGRFSGRQFSNSRSEMNVSTLELGDSALYLCASSFRTGELFFGEGSRLTVL.

V and J are TRBV30 and TRBJ1-5, with D possibly being TRBD1 (5 bases). Trimming stripped 4 bases from V and 1 base from J, with 8 bases between. The CDR3 has 13 residues. The V gene's germline CDR1 is GTSNPN and CDR2 SVGIG (reference sequence). This chain's CDR3 is CAWTQESNQPQHF. The CDR3, as DNA: TGTGCCTGGACACAGGAGAGCAATCAGCCCCAGCATTTT.

The V call is TRBV10-3, the J call TRBJ1-4, with a weak D call TRBD1 (6 bases). Germline CDR1 ENHRY, CDR2 SYGVKD. This CDR3 is 15 amino acids long. The V end lost 2 bases, the J end lost 1 base, and 8 bases lay between the germline ends. The CDR3 here is CAISEVQGTNEKLFF. For the CDR3, the DNA is TGTGCCATCAGTGAGGTACAGGGAACTAATGAAAAACTGTTTTTT.

The chain recombines TRBV18 with TRBJ2-7, with TRBD1 identical over 9 bases. This CDR3 has 15 residues. V was clipped by 3 bases and J by 3 bases; unmatched bases: 6. Looked up from germline, CDR1 is KGHSH and CDR2 is LQKENI. CDR3 DNA: TGTGCCAGCTCACCGGGACAGGGCCTCATCTACGAGCAGTACTTC. This translates into CASSPGQGLIYEQYF.

This chain connects TRBV18 to TRBJ2-1; D possibly corresponds to TRBD1 (5 bases). This CDR3 contains 18 residues. V dropped 4 bases and J dropped 0 bases, with 19 bases sitting between them. CDR1 is KGHSH and CDR2 is LQKENI in the germline V gene. The CDR3 reads CASSHGFGAGNSYNEQFF. The DNA of the CDR3 is TGTGCCAGCTCACACGGTTTTGGCGCAGGGAACTCCTACAATGAGCAGTTCTTC.

The CDR3 sequence: CASSSAGGTDTQYF. The CDR3 coding sequence is TGCGCCAGCAGCTCGGCAGGGGGCACAGATACGCAGTATTTT. The rearrangement uses TRBV5-1 and TRBJ2-3; a weak D match, TRBD1 (6 bases). V gave up 3 bases and J gave up 1 base, with 9 bases separating them. CDR1 is SGHRS and CDR2 is YFSETQ in the germline V gene. CDR3 length: 14 amino acids.

The rearrangement links TRBV7-9 to TRBJ2-3, with TRBD2 identical over 8 bases. This CDR3 contains 14 residues. CDR1 and CDR2 (germline): SEHNR, FQNEAQ (reference sequence). Germline trimming cut 7 bases from V and 0 bases from J; bases unmatched to any gene: 3. CDR3 sequence (DNA): TGTGCCAGCAAACTAGCGGTTAGCACAGATACGCAGTATTTT. This translates into CASKLAVSTDTQYF.

This clone was recorded only once. The CDR3 loop reads CASSPELLYEQYF. The CDR3 nucleotides are TGTGCCAGCAGCCCCGAACTGTTATACGAGCAGTACTTC. The chain links TRBV11-3 to TRBJ2-7; no clear D gene. The germline CDR1 and CDR2 sequences are SGHNT and YENEEA. The CDR3 consists of 13 residues. The V end was cut by 5 bases, the J end by 4 bases, with 12 bases between.

The chain combines TRBV5-5 with TRBJ2-7; TRBD2 is a possible D gene (5 bases). Germline CDR1 SGHKS, CDR2 YYEKEE (reference sequence). This CDR3 has 14 amino acids. V gave up 4 bases and J gave up 6 bases, with 17 bases separating them. CDR3 loop: CASSTDPLGGEQYF. CDR3 sequence (DNA): TGTGCCAGCAGCACGGACCCGCTAGGAGGCGAGCAGTACTTC. Based on the CDR3 plus reference TRBV5-5 and TRBJ2-7, the full variable domain is DAGVTQSPTHLIKTRGQQVTLRCSPISGHKSVSWYQQVLGQGPQFIFQYYEKEERGRGNFPDRFSARQFPNYSSELNVNALLLGDSALYLCASSTDPLGGEQYFGPGTRLTVT.

As DNA, the CDR3 is TGTGCCAGCAGTCCCGCCGACAGGGGAGGTTCAAAAGAGACCCAGTACTTC. Translating gives CASSPADRGGSKETQYF. This chain links TRBV28 with TRBJ2-5, with 8 positions matching TRBD1. The trim removed 5 bases at V and 3 bases at J, leaving 14 bases unmatched. Germline CDR1 is MDHEN and CDR2 is SYDVKM. The CDR3 is 17 amino acids.